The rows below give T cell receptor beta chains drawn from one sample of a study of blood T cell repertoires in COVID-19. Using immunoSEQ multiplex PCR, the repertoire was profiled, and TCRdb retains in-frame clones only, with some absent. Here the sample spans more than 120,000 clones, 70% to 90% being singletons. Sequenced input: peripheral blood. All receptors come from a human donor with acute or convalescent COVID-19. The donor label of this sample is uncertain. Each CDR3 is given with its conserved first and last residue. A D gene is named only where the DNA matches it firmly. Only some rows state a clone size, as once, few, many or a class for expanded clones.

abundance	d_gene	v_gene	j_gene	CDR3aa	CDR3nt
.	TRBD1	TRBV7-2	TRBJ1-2	CASRITGAGYGYTF	TGTGCCAGCAGAATCACAGGGGCTGGGTATGGCTACACCTTC
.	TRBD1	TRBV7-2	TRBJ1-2	CASSLATGGHGYTF	TGTGCCAGCAGCTTAGCGACAGGGGGCCATGGCTACACCTTC
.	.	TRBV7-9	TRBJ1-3	CASRATVYRSGNTIYF	TGTGCCAGCAGAGCGACAGTATACCGCTCTGGAAACACCATATATTTT
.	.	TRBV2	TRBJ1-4	CASSSGVATNEKLFF	TGTGCCAGCTCCAGTGGAGTTGCAACTAATGAAAAACTGTTTTTT
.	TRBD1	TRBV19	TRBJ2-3	CASRDYGQGRDTQYF	TGTGCCAGTAGAGATTATGGACAGGGCCGAGATACGCAGTATTTT
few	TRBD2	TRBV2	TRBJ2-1	CASKSSGGNEQFF	TGTGCCAGCAAGAGTAGCGGGGGAAATGAGCAGTTCTTC
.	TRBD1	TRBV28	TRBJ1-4	CASSQPGQDEKLFF	TGTGCCAGCAGTCAACCGGGACAGGACGAAAAACTGTTTTTT
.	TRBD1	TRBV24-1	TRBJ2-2	CATNGQANTGELFF	TGTGCCACCAATGGACAGGCGAACACCGGGGAGCTGTTTTTT
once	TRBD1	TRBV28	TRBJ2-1	CASSALGDRVNEQFF	TGTGCCAGCAGTGCACTGGGAGACAGGGTCAATGAGCAGTTCTTC
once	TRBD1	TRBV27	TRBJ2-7	CASSLGRGYEQYF	TGTGCCAGCAGTTTGGGCAGGGGGTACGAGCAGTACTTC
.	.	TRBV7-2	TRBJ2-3	CASSITGGLTIDTQYF	TGTGCCAGCAGCATTACTGGGGGACTGACTATTGATACGCAGTATTTT
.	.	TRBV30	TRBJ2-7	CAWRPGVREQYF	TGTGCCTGGAGGCCGGGAGTGAGGGAGCAGTACTTC
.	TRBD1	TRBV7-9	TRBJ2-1	CASSLAKGASNEQFF	TGTGCCAGCAGCTTAGCAAAGGGGGCGAGCAATGAGCAGTTCTTC
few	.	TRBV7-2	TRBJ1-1	CASSLGKGPGITEAFF	TGTGCCAGCAGCTTAGGGAAGGGCCCAGGGATAACTGAAGCTTTCTTT
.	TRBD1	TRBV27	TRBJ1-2	CASMRLTGEGYGYTF	TGTGCCAGCATGAGATTGACAGGGGAAGGCTATGGCTACACCTTC
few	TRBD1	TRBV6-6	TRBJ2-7	CASSPGTGALRQYF	TGTGCCAGCAGTCCTGGGACAGGGGCCCTCCGGCAGTACTTC
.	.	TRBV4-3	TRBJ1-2	CASSQVYGFYHGYTF	TGCGCCAGCAGCCAAGTCTATGGTTTCTATCATGGCTACACCTTC
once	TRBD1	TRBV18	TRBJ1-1	CASSPRRRQQGQMRTEAFF	TGTGCCAGCTCACCCCGTCGACGTCAACAGGGACAGATGAGGACTGAAGCTTTCTTT
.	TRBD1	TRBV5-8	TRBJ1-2	CASSGGQGAGGYTF	TGTGCCAGCAGCGGGGGACAGGGGGCCGGTGGCTACACCTTC
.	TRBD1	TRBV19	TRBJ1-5	CASNSDRGIHQPQHF	TGTGCCAGTAACTCGGACAGGGGTATTCATCAGCCCCAGCATTTT
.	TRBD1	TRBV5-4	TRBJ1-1	CASSSQGAGGTEAFF	TGTGCCAGCAGTTCCCAGGGGGCAGGAGGCACTGAAGCTTTCTTT
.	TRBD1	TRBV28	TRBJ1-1	CASSLPGQGKTEAFF	TGTGCCAGCAGTCTACCGGGACAGGGGAAAACTGAAGCTTTCTTT
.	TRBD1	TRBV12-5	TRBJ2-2	CASGLRQGATGELFF	TGTGCTAGTGGTTTGCGGCAGGGGGCGACCGGGGAGCTGTTTTTT
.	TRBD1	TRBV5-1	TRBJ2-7	CASSSGQGSSYEQYF	TGCGCCAGCAGCTCGGGACAGGGGAGCTCCTACGAGCAGTACTTC
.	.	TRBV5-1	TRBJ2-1	CASKTGRVGEQFF	TGCGCCAGCAAAACAGGGAGGGTTGGTGAGCAGTTCTTC
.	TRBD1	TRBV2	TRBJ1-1	CASGQAYTEAFF	TGTGCCAGCGGACAGGCCTACACTGAAGCTTTCTTT
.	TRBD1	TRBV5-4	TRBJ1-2	CASSRGQIYGYTF	TGTGCCAGCAGCCGGGGACAGATCTATGGCTACACCTTC